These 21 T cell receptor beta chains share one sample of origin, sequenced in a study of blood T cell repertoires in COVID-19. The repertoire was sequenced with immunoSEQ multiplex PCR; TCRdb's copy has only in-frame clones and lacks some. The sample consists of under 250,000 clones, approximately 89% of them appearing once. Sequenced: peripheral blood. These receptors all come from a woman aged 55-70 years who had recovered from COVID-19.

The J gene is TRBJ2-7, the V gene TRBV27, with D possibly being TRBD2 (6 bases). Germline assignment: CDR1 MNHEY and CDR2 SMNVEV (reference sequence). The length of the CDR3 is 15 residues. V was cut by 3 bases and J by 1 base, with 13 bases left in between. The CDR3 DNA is TGTGCCAGCAGTTTTGGGGGGACCCTTTCCTACGAGCAGTACTTC. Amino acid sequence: CASSFGGTLSYEQYF.

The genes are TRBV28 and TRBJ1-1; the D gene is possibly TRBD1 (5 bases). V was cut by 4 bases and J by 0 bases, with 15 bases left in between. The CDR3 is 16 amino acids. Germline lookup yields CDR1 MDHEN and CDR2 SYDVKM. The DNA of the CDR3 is TGTGCCAGCAGTTCCCGCGTAGGGGTTGTGAACACTGAAGCTTTCTTT. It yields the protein CASSSRVGVVNTEAFF.

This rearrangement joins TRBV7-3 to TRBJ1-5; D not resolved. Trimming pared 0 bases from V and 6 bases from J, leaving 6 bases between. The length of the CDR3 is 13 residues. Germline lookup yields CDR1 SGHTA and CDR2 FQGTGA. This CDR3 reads CASSLTTGQPQHF. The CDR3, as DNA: TGTGCCAGCAGCTTAACGACGGGTCAGCCCCAGCATTTT.

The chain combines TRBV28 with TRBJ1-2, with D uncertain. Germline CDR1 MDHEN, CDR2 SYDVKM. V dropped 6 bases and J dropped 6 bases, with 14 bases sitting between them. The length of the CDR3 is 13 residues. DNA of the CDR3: TGTGCCAGCAGGTCAGGAGGATTCGATGGCTACACCTTC. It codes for CASRSGGFDGYTF.

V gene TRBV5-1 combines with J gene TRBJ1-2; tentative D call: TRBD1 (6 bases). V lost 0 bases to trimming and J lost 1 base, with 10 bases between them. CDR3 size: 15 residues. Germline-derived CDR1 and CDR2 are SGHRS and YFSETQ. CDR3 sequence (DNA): TGCGCCAGCAGCTTGGGGGACACAATTAACTATGGCTACACCTTC. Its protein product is CASSLGDTINYGYTF.

The CDR3, as DNA: TGTGCCAGTTCACGGTGGGGGGTCGACAAAAACATTCAGTACTTC. Residues: CASSRWGVDKNIQYF. J is TRBJ2-4 and V is TRBV19, with a weak D call TRBD2 (6 bases). The CDR3 is 15 amino acids. With 8 bases removed from V and 3 bases from J, the gap between germline ends came to 17 bases. The germline V gene encodes CDR1 LNHDA and CDR2 SQIVND (reference sequence).

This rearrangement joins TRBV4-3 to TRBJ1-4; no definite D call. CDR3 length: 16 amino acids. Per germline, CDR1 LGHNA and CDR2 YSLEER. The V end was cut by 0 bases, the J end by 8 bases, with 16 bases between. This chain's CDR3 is CASSQEVAGLREKLFF. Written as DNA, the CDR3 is TGCGCCAGCAGCCAAGAAGTCGCGGGGTTGCGGGAAAAACTGTTTTTT.

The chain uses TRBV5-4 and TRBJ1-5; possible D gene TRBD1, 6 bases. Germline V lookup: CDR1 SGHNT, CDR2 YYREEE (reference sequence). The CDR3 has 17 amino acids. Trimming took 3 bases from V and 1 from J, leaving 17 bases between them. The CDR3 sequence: CASSWGGGEYSNQPQHF. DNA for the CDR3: TGTGCCAGCAGCTGGGGGGGCGGGGAGTACAGCAATCAGCCCCAGCATTTT.

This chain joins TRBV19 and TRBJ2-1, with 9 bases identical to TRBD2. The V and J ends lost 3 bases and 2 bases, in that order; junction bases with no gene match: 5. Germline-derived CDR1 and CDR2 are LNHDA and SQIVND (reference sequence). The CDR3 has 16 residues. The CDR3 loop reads CASSIRLAGTYNEQFF. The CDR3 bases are TGTGCCAGTAGTATTAGGCTAGCGGGGACCTACAATGAGCAGTTCTTC. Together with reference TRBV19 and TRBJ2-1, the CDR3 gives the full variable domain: DGGITQSPKYLFRKEGQNVTLSCEQNLNHDAMYWYRQDPGQGLRLIYYSQIVNDFQKGDIAEGYSVSREKKESFPLTVTSAQKNPTAFYLCASSIRLAGTYNEQFFGPGTRLTVL.

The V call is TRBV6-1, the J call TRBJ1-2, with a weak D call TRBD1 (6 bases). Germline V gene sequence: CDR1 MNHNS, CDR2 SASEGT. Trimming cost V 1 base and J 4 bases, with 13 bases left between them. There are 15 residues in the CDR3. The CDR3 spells CASSEVRGGSYGYTF. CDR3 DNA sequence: TGTGCCAGCAGTGAAGTGAGAGGGGGAAGCTATGGCTACACCTTC.

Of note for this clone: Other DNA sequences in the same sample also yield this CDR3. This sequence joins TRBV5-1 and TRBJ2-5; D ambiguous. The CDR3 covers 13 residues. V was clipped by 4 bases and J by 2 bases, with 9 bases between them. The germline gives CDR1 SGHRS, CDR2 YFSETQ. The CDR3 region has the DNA TGCGCCAGCAGCCTCACAGTTCAAGAGACCCAGTACTTC. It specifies CASSLTVQETQYF.

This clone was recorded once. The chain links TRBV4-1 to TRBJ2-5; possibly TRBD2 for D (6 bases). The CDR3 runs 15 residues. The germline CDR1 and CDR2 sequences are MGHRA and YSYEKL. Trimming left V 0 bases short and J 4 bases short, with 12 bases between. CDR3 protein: CASSQERLVSETQYF. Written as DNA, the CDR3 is TGCGCCAGCAGCCAAGAAAGACTAGTTTCAGAGACCCAGTACTTC.

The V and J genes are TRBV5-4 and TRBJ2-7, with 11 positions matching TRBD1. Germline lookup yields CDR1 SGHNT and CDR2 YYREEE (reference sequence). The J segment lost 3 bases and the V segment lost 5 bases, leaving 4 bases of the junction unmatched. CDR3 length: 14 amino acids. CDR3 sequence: CASRRTGGNYEQYF. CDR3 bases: TGTGCCAGCAGGCGGACAGGGGGCAACTACGAGCAGTACTTC.

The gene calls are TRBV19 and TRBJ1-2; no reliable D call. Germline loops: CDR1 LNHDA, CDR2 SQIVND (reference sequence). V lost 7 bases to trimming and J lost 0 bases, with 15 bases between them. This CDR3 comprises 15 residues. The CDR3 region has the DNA TGTGCCAGTACCCCGTGGGTCGACTCTAACTATGGCTACACCTTC. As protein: CASTPWVDSNYGYTF. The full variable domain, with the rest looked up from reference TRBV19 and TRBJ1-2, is DGGITQSPKYLFRKEGQNVTLSCEQNLNHDAMYWYRQDPGQGLRLIYYSQIVNDFQKGDIAEGYSVSREKKESFPLTVTSAQKNPTAFYLCASTPWVDSNYGYTFGSGTRLTVV.

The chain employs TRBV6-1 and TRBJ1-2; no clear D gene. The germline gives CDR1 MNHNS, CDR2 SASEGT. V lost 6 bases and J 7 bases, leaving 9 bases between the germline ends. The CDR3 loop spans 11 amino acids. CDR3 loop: CASRRTVGYTF. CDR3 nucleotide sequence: TGTGCCAGCAGACGCACAGTTGGCTACACCTTC.

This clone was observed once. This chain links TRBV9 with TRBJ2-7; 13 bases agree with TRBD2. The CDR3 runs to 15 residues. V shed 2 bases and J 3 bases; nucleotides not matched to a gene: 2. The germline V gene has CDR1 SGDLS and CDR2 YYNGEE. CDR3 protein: CASSVGTSGDYEQYF. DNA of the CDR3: TGTGCCAGCAGCGTCGGGACTAGCGGGGACTACGAGCAGTACTTC.

DNA for the CDR3: TGTGCCAGCAGCTTGTACAGGGGGAACTCTGGAAACACCATATATTTT. The encoded protein is CASSLYRGNSGNTIYF. The chain has TRBV7-2 and TRBJ1-3; 8 bases map to TRBD1. Germline V gene data show CDR1 as SGHTA and CDR2 as FQGNSA. The CDR3 is 16 amino acids. Trimming cost V 3 bases and J 0 bases; bases outside gene matches: 4.

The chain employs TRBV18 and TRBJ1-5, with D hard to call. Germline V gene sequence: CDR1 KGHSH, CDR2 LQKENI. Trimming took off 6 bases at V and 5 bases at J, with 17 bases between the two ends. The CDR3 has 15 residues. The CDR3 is CASSLGWAPDQPQHF. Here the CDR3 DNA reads TGTGCCAGCTCCCTTGGATGGGCCCCAGATCAGCCCCAGCATTTT.

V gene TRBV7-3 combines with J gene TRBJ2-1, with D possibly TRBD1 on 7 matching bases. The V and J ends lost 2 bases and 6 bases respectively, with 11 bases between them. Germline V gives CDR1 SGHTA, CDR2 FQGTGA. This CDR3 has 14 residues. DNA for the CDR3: TGTGCCAGCAGCTTATCCAGGGGGGCCAATGAGCAGTTCTTC. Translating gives CASSLSRGANEQFF.

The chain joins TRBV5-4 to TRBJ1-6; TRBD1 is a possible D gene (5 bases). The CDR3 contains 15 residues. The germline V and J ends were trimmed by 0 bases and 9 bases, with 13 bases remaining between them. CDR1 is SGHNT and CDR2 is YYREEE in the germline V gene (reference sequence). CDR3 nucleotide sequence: TGTGCCAGCAGCTTGGAGCCGGGGGTGGGTTCACCCCTCCACTTT. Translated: CASSLEPGVGSPLHF.

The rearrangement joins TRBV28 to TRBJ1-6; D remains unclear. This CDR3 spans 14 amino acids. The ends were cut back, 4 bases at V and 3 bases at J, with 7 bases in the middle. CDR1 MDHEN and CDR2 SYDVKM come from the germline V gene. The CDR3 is CASSSHSYNSPLHF. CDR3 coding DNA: TGTGCCAGCAGTTCTCATAGCTATAATTCACCCCTCCACTTT.